This paragraph reports one TCR beta chain. These data are taken from a study of cytomegalovirus exposure and HLA in healthy donors. Germline V gene sequence: CDR1 MNHEY, CDR2 SMNVEV (reference sequence). Trimming cost V 5 bases and J 2 bases, with 6 bases left between them. This CDR3 is 13 amino acids long. The data were produced by immunoSEQ multiplex PCR, yet TCRdb's version contains in-frame clones alone and is incomplete. The profile shows 200,000 to 250,000 clones, roughly 87% of them singletons. This sequence was found in a man between 18 and 29 years old in good health and CMV-seropositive. V and J are TRBV27 and TRBJ2-2; no clear D. The sequenced material came from PBMCs. CDR3: CASSPFNTGELFF. The CDR3 bases are TGTGCCAGCAGTCCTTTTAACACCGGGGAGCTGTTTTTT.